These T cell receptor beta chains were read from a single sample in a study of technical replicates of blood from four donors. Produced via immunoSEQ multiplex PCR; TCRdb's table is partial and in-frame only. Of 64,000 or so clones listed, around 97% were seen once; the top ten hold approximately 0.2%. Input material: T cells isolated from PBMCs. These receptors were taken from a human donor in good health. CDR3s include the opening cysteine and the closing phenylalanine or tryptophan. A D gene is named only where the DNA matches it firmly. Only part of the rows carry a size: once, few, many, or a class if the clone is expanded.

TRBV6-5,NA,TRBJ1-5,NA,TGTGCCAGCAGCTCAGACATTAGCAATCAGCCCCAGCATTTT,CASSSDISNQPQHF
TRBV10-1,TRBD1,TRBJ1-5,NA,TGCGCCGGCTACCGGGACAGGGAGACTCAGCCCCAGCATTTT,CAGYRDRETQPQHF
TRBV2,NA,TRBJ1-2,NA,TGTGCCAGCAGTGAGGAGGGCAGGGCCACGTATGGCTACACCTTC,CASSEEGRATYGYTF
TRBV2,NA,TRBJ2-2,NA,TGTGCCAGCAGTGAACTCCGGGACACCGGGGAGCTGTTTTTT,CASSELRDTGELFF
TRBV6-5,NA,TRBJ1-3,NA,TGTGCCAGCAGCCTTCGGGGAATTATAGGGAACACCATATATTTT,CASSLRGIIGNTIYF
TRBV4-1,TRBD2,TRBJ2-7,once,TGCGCCAGCAGCCCACGTATTAGCGGGGGCTTCTACGAGCAGTACTTC,CASSPRISGGFYEQYF
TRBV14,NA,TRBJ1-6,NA,TGTGCCAGCAGCCAGGTCCTCGGGCCCCTCCACTTT,CASSQVLGPLHF
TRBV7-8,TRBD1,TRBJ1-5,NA,TGTGCCAGCAGCTTAGGACAGGGTTTCAATCAGCCCCAGCATTTT,CASSLGQGFNQPQHF
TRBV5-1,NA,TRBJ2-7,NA,TGCGCCAGCAGCCTTGGGCAGGGGAAGCAGTACTTC,CASSLGQGKQYF
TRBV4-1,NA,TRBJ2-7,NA,TGCGCCAGCACCCCCTCACAAAGCTCCTACGAGCAGTACTTC,CASTPSQSSYEQYF
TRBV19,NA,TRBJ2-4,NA,TGTGCCAGTAGTGGTAGCGTACTAGCCAAAAACATTCAGTACTTC,CASSGSVLAKNIQYF
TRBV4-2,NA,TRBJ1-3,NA,TGTGCCAGCAGCCAAGAAACAGTTATCTCTGGAAACACCATATATTTT,CASSQETVISGNTIYF
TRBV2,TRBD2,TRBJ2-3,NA,TGTGCCAGCAGTACTAATCGACTAGCGGGAGGAGATACGCAGTATTTT,CASSTNRLAGGDTQYF
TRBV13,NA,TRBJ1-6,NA,TGTGCCAGCAGCCACGACAGGATTGGCACCAATTCACCCCTCCACTTT,CASSHDRIGTNSPLHF
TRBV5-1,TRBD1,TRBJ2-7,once,TGCGCCAGCAGCTTGGAGGGGGCGGGCAGCTCCTACGAGCAGTACTTC,CASSLEGAGSSYEQYF
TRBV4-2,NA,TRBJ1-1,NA,TGTGCCAGCAGCCAAGAAGCGGGGGGGCAAACGAACACTGAAGCTTTCTTT,CASSQEAGGQTNTEAFF
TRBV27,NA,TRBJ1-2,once,TGTGCCAGCAGTTTAGGGTCGCTCCGGAGTGGCTACACCTTC,CASSLGSLRSGYTF